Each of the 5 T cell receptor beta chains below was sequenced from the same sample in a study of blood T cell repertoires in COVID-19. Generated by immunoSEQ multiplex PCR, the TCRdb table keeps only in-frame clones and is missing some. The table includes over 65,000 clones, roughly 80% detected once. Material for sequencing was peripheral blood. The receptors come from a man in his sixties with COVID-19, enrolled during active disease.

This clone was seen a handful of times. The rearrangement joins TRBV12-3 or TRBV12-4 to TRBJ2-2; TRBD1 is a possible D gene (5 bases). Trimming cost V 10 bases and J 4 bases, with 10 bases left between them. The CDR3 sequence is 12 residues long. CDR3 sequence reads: CAMIRGTGELFF. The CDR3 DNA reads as TGTGCCATGATAAGGGGCACCGGGGAGCTGTTTTTT.

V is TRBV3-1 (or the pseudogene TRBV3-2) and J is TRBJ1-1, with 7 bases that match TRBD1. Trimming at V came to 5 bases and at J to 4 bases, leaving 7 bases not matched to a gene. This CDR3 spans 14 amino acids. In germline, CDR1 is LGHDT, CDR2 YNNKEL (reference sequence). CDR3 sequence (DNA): TGTGCCAGCAGCGCACAGGGGATCGGCACTGAAGCTTTCTTT. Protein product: CASSAQGIGTEAFF.

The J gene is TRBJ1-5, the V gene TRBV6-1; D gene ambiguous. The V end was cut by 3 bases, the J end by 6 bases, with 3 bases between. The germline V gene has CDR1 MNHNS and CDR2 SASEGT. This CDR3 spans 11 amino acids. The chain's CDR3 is CASSESQPQHF. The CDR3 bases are TGTGCCAGCAGTGAGAGTCAGCCCCAGCATTTT.

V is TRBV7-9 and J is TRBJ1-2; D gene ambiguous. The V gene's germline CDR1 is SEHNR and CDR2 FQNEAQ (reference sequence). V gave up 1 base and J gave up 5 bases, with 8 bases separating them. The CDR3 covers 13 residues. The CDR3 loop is CASSLELLYGYTF. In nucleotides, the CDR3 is TGTGCCAGCAGCTTAGAACTGTTGTATGGCTACACCTTC.

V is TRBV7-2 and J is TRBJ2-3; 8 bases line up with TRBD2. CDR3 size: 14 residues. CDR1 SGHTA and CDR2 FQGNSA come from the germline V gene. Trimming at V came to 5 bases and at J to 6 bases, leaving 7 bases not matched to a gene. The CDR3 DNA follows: TGTGCCAGCAGCCCCGGGGGGGCACGGGATACGCAGTATTTT. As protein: CASSPGGARDTQYF.